This T cell receptor (beta chain) was sequenced for a study of T cells in Graves' hyperthyroidism and ophthalmopathy. TCR beta CDR3 sequences were amplified from RNA transcripts. HTBI primers were the set used in a first-round RT-PCR of the TCR CDR3. Using its own MiXCR run on the multiplex PCR reads, TCRdb lists one record per CDR3 protein. The table includes hundreds of thousands of distinct CDR3 sequences, roughly 50% detected once. This clonotype showed up just a few times. The study defined stable Graves' hyperthyroidism as no ophthalmopathy progression within 18 months. The diagnostic basis comprised clinical symptoms, serum thyroxine and TRAb, thyroid ultrasound and orbital computed tomography. The CDR3 contains 18 residues. The germline V gene has CDR1 SGHVS and CDR2 FQNEAQ. Trimming cost V 3 bases and J 3 bases, with 21 bases left between them.

This chain uses TRBV7-8 with TRBJ1-5, with a weak D call TRBD1 (5 bases). The sequence was obtained from a woman younger than 35 with Graves' hyperthyroidism. Sequenced sample: peripheral blood or thyroid tissue (not recorded which). The CDR3: CASSLARDSGSPNQPQHF. The CDR3 DNA follows: TGTGCCAGCAGCTTGGCCCGGGACTCCGGATCCCCCAATCAGCCCCAGCATTTT.